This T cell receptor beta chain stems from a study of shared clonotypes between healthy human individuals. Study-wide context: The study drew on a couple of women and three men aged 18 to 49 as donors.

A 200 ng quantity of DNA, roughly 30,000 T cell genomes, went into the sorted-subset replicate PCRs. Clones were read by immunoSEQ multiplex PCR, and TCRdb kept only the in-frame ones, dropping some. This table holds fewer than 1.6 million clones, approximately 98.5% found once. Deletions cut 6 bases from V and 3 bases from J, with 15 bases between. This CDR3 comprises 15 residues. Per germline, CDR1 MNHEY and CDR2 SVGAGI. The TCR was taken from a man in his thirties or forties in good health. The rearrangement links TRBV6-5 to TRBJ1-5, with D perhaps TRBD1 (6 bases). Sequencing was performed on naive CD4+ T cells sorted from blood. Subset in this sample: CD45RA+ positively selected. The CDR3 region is CASRLTRDTNQPQHF. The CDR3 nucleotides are TGTGCCAGCAGACTTACTCGGGACACCAATCAGCCCCAGCATTTT.